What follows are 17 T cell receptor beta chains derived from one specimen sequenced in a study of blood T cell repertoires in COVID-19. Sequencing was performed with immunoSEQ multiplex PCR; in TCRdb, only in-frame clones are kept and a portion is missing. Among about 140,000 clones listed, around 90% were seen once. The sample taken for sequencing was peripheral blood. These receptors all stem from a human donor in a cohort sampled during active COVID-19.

In DNA form, the CDR3 reads TGTGCCAGCTCACCAGGCGGGGCGGATACGCAGTATTTT. Protein: CASSPGGADTQYF. The chain recombines TRBV18 with TRBJ2-3; a possible D gene is TRBD2 (6 bases). Trimming took off 2 bases at V and 6 bases at J, with 9 bases between the two ends. This CDR3 contains 13 residues. Germline V gene lookup returns CDR1 KGHSH and CDR2 LQKENI.

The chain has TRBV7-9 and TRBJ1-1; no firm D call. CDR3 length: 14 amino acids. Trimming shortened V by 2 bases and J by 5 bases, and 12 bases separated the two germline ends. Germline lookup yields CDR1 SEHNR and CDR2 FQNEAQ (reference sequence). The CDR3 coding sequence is TGTGCCAGCAGCTTAAGGAATCGCGGGACTGAAGCTTTCTTT. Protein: CASSLRNRGTEAFF.

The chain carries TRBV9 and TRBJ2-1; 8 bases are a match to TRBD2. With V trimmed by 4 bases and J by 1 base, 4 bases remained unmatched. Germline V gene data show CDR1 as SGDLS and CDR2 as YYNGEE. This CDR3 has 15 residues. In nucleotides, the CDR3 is TGTGCCAGCAGCTCAAGCGGGGGATCCTACAATGAGCAGTTCTTC. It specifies CASSSSGGSYNEQFF.

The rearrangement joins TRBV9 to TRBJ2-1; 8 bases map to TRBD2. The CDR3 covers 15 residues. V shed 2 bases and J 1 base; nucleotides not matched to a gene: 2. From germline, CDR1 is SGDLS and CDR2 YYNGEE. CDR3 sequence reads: CASSVGGASYNEQFF. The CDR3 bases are TGTGCCAGCAGCGTCGGGGGGGCGTCCTACAATGAGCAGTTCTTC.

CDR3 in DNA: TGTGCCAGACTTCATAGACTAGCGGGGGTTGTATCCTACGAGCAGTACTTC. It encodes CARLHRLAGVVSYEQYF. The chain carries TRBV7-2 and TRBJ2-7, with TRBD2 identical over 12 bases. This CDR3 region has 17 residues. CDR1 SGHTA and CDR2 FQGNSA come from the germline V gene. Trimming removed 9 bases from V and 1 base from J; junction bases left unmatched: 13.

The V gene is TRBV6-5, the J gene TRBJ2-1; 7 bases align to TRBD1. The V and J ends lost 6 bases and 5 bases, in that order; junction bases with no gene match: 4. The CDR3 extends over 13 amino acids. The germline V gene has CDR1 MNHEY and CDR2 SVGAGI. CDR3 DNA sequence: TGTGCCAGCAGCGCCGACAGGGACAATGAGCAGTTCTTC. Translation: CASSADRDNEQFF.

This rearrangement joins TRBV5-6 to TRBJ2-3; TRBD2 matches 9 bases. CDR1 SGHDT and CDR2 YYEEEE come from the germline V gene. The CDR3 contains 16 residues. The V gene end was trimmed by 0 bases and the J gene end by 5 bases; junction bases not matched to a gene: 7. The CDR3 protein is CASSLVGRGGKDTQYF. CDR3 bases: TGTGCCAGCAGCTTGGTCGGGCGGGGGGGAAAAGATACGCAGTATTTT.

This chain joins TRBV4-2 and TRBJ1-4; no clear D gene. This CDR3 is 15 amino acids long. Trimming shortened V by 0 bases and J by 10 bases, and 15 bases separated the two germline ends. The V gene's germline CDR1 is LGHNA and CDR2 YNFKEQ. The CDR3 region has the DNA TGTGCCAGCAGCCAAGATGGGGAGGCTCTGGTAAAACTGTTTTTT. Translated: CASSQDGEALVKLFF.

The CDR3 spells CAWSSRDRGGTDTQYF. As DNA, the CDR3 is TGTGCCTGGAGTTCGCGGGACAGGGGAGGCACAGATACGCAGTATTTT. The chain uses TRBV30 and TRBJ2-3, with 10 nucleotides matching TRBD1. The ends lost 2 bases at V and 1 base at J; junction bases unmatched: 6. Germline-derived CDR1 and CDR2 are GTSNPN and SVGIG (reference sequence). The CDR3 runs 16 residues.

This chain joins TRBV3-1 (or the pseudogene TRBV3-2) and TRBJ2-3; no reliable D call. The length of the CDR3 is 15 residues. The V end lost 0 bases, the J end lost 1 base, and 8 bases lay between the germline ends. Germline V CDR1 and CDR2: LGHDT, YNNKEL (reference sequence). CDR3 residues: CASSQDFSRTDTQYF. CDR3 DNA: TGTGCCAGCAGCCAAGATTTCTCTCGCACAGATACGCAGTATTTT.

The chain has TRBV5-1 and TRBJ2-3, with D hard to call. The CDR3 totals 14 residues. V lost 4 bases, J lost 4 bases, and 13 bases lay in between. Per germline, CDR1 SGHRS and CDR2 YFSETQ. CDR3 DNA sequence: TGCGCCAGCAGCCGTACCCCAGAGGCAGATACGCAGTATTTT. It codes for CASSRTPEADTQYF.

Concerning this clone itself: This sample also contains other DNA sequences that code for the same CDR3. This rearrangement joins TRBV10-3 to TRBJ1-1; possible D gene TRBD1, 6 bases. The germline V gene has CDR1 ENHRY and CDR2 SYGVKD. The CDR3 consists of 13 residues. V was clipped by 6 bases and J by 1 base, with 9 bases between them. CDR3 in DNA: TGTGCCATCAGCCCACAGGGGAACACTGAAGCTTTCTTT. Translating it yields CAISPQGNTEAFF.

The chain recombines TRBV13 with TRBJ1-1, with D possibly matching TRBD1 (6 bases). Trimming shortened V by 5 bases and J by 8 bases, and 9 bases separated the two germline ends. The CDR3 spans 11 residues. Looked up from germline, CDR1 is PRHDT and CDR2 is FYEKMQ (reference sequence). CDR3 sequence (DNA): TGTGCCAGCAGCGGAGACAGGGAAGCTTTCTTT. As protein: CASSGDREAFF.

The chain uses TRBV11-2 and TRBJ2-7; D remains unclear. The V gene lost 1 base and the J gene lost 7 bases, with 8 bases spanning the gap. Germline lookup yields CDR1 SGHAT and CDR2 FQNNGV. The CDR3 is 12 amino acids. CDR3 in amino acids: CASSLGRSEQYF. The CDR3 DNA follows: TGTGCCAGCAGCTTAGGCAGAAGTGAGCAGTACTTC.

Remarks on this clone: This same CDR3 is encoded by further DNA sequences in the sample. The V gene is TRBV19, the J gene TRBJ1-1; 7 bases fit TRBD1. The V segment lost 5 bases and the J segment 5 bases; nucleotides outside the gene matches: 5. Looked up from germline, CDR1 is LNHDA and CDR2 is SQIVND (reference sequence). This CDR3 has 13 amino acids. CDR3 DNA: TGTGCCAGTAGTCGACAGGGAAGGACTGAAGCTTTCTTT. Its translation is CASSRQGRTEAFF.

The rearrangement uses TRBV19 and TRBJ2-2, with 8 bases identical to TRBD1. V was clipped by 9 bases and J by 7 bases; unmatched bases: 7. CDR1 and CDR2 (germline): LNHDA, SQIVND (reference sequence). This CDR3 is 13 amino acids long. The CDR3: CASATGEGGELFF. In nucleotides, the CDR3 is TGTGCCAGCGCGACAGGGGAAGGCGGGGAGCTGTTTTTT. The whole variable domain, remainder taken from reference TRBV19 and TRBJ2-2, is DGGITQSPKYLFRKEGQNVTLSCEQNLNHDAMYWYRQDPGQGLRLIYYSQIVNDFQKGDIAEGYSVSREKKESFPLTVTSAQKNPTAFYLCASATGEGGELFFGEGSRLTVL.

CDR3 sequence reads: CASSLYRTGDREKLFF. In nucleotides, the CDR3 is TGTGCCAGCAGCCTATACAGGACAGGGGATCGTGAAAAACTGTTTTTT. V and J are TRBV5-4 and TRBJ1-4, with 9 bases lining up with TRBD1. The ends lost 4 bases at V and 7 bases at J; junction bases unmatched: 11. The CDR3 length is 16 residues. CDR1 and CDR2 from the germline V gene are SGHNT and YYREEE (reference sequence).